The 23 T cell receptor beta chains below come from one sample, sequenced in a study of cytomegalovirus exposure and HLA in healthy donors. The PCR ran on 60 Vbeta and 13 Jbeta primers. TCRdb keeps only in-frame clones here, not all; method: immunoSEQ multiplex PCR. The repertoire has fewer than 140,000 clones, about 81% of them found once; the top ten carry around 3%. What was sequenced was PBMCs. The origin of the receptors is a male donor in good health and CMV-seropositive.

As DNA, the CDR3 is TGTGCCAGCAGTTCACGACTAAGGATCTCCTACAATGAGCAGTTCTTC. Amino acid sequence: CASSSRLRISYNEQFF. V usage is TRBV6-6 and J usage is TRBJ2-1; tentatively, D is TRBD2 (5 bases). The CDR3 has 16 residues. Germline values: CDR1 MNHNY, CDR2 SVGAGI (reference sequence). V lost 4 bases and J lost 0, with 13 bases in between.

V is TRBV29-1 and J is TRBJ1-2, with D maybe TRBD1 (6 bases). The CDR3 extends over 12 amino acids. V gave up 4 bases and J gave up 3 bases, with 9 bases separating them. Germline values: CDR1 SQVTM, CDR2 ANQGSEA. This CDR3 is CSVVRTDYGYTF. The CDR3 coding sequence is TGCAGCGTTGTTAGGACAGACTATGGCTACACCTTC.

The chain joins TRBV14 to TRBJ1-1; 10 bases are a match to TRBD1. V shed 6 bases and J 3 bases; nucleotides not matched to a gene: 7. The CDR3 contains 15 residues. CDR1 is SGHDN, CDR2 FVKESK, per germline. The CDR3 DNA reads as TGTGCCAGCAGAAAGACAGGGGGCAGGTACACTGAAGCTTTCTTT. This gives the protein CASRKTGGRYTEAFF.

The rearrangement links TRBV14 to TRBJ2-7; 7 positions agree with TRBD2. The CDR3 is 15 residues long. Trimming cost V 0 bases and J 5 bases; bases outside gene matches: 7. The germline CDR1 and CDR2 sequences are SGHDN and FVKESK. The CDR3 nucleotides are TGTGCCAGCAGCCAAGACCGGACTAGTTCCCACGAGCAGTACTTC. Protein sequence: CASSQDRTSSHEQYF.

In its sample, this clone was seen a few times. This rearrangement joins TRBV30 to TRBJ2-7, with 10 nucleotides matching TRBD2. J gave up 3 bases and V 4 bases, and 9 bases lay outside the gene matches. The CDR3 has 15 amino acids. CDR1 and CDR2 (germline): GTSNPN, SVGIG (reference sequence). The CDR3 DNA reads as TGTGCCTGGATAAAGAAGGGACTAGCGAGCTACGAGCAGTACTTC. As protein: CAWIKKGLASYEQYF.

This rearrangement joins TRBV27 to TRBJ1-5, with D unresolved. Germline CDR1 reads MNHEY; CDR2 reads SMNVEV (reference sequence). The CDR3 contains 18 residues. V lost 2 bases to trimming and J lost 4 bases, with 21 bases between them. The CDR3 DNA follows: TGTGCCAGCAGTTTAAGGTCCCACGCCACAGACCTAAATCAGCCCCAGCATTTT. This encodes CASSLRSHATDLNQPQHF.

V and J are TRBV7-9 and TRBJ2-7; TRBD2 matches 8 bases. Germline assignment: CDR1 SEHNR and CDR2 FQNEAQ (reference sequence). This CDR3 has 15 amino acids. The V and J ends lost 5 bases and 0 bases, in that order; junction bases with no gene match: 6. In DNA, the CDR3 is TGTGCCAGCAGCGGGCTAGCGGGCCTCTCCTACGAGCAGTACTTC. Its protein is CASSGLAGLSYEQYF.

The V and J genes are TRBV4-3 and TRBJ1-2, with TRBD1 identical over 7 bases. Germline loops: CDR1 LGHNA, CDR2 YSLEER. V dropped 1 base and J dropped 1; count of bases not matched to a gene: 6. The CDR3 totals 16 residues. This CDR3 is CASSQVGTAVNYGYTF. As DNA, the CDR3 is TGCGCCAGCAGCCAAGTCGGGACAGCCGTTAACTATGGCTACACCTTC.

The table lists this clone with a few counts. The chain has TRBV13 and TRBJ2-3; a weak D match, TRBD1 (5 bases). The CDR3 length is 17 residues. Germline V lookup: CDR1 PRHDT, CDR2 FYEKMQ (reference sequence). The V end lost 1 base, the J end lost 0 bases, and 14 bases lay between the germline ends. The CDR3 DNA reads TGTGCCAGCAGCTTAGAGGGGTACACCGCTAGCACAGATACGCAGTATTTT. Translation: CASSLEGYTASTDTQYF.

This sequence joins TRBV29-1 and TRBJ2-7, with 10 positions matching TRBD1. The CDR3 totals 13 residues. The germline V gene encodes CDR1 SQVTM and CDR2 ANQGSEA. V shed 6 bases and J 4 bases; nucleotides not matched to a gene: 6. The CDR3 DNA sequence: TGCAGCGTGTCCGGGACAGGGGTTTACGAGCAGTACTTC. It yields the protein CSVSGTGVYEQYF.

This clone was counted once. No conserved phenylalanine or tryptophan ends this CDR3, so it is likely a read error. No DNA is shown, since the ends of the CDR3 on it are uncertain; the CDR3 is the one TCRdb lists. V usage is TRBV30 and J usage is TRBJ1-4. The CDR3 contains 10 residues when both ends are counted. Per the germline V gene, CDR1 is GTSNPN and CDR2 is SVGIG (reference sequence). The CDR3 protein is CAREEPDFGV.

The chain combines TRBV7-3 with TRBJ2-5, with D unresolved. Germline CDR1 and CDR2: SGHTA and FQGTGA. This CDR3 is 13 amino acids long. Trimming stripped 2 bases from V and 5 bases from J, with 9 bases between. The CDR3 coding sequence is TGTGCCAGCAGCTTAGTTCGGTCCGAGACCCAGTACTTC. It yields the protein CASSLVRSETQYF.

Only a few counts were recorded for this clone. This chain connects TRBV11-2 to TRBJ1-4; possibly TRBD1 for D (5 bases). V lost 3 bases and J 0 bases, leaving 14 bases between the germline ends. The CDR3 runs to 17 residues. In germline, CDR1 is SGHAT, CDR2 FQNNGV. The CDR3 DNA reads as TGTGCCAGCAGCTTTTCCCCCCAGACAGCAACTAATGAAAAACTGTTTTTT. This codes for CASSFSPQTATNEKLFF.

This clone was counted once. CDR3 sequence: CASTPGTGPYEQYF. DNA for the CDR3: TGTGCCAGTACCCCCGGGACAGGCCCCTACGAGCAGTACTTC. V usage is TRBV19 and J usage is TRBJ2-7; TRBD1 matches at 8 bases. Trimming took 7 bases from V and 2 from J; bases not matched to a gene: 7. From germline, CDR1 is LNHDA and CDR2 SQIVND (reference sequence). CDR3 length: 14 amino acids.

This sequence joins TRBV2 and TRBJ2-7, with a weak D call TRBD1 (6 bases). From germline, CDR1 is SNHLY and CDR2 FYNNEI. CDR3 length: 19 amino acids. Deletions cut 0 bases from V and 2 bases from J, with 23 bases between. In DNA form, the CDR3 reads TGTGCCAGCAGTGAAGCGTTTAGTGTGAGGGCAGGGGAGCCCTACGAGCAGTACTTC. This translates into CASSEAFSVRAGEPYEQYF.

The count of this clone is one. The chain employs TRBV2 and TRBJ1-1, with 10 positions matching TRBD1. The V gene's germline CDR1 is SNHLY and CDR2 FYNNEI. Trimming took 3 bases from V and 4 from J; bases not matched to a gene: 11. The CDR3 is made up of 17 amino acids. CDR3 region: CASSEGQGRMGGTEAFF. The CDR3 region has the DNA TGTGCCAGCAGTGAGGGACAGGGGAGAATGGGTGGCACTGAAGCTTTCTTT.

V is TRBV6-5 and J is TRBJ2-1; 7 positions agree with TRBD2. Looked up from germline, CDR1 is MNHEY and CDR2 is SVGAGI. The CDR3 runs 14 residues. Trimming took 5 bases from V and 4 from J; bases not matched to a gene: 5. CDR3: CASSRTGGYNEQFF. DNA of the CDR3: TGTGCCAGCAGTCGAACGGGGGGATACAATGAGCAGTTCTTC.

V and J are TRBV29-1 and TRBJ2-7, with D unclear. CDR3 length: 13 amino acids. The germline V and J ends were trimmed by 7 bases and 0 bases, with 13 bases remaining between them. Germline V CDR1 and CDR2: SQVTM, ANQGSEA. The CDR3 DNA follows: TGCAGCGCTACATTGGGCAACTCCTACGAGCAGTACTTC. The encoded protein is CSATLGNSYEQYF.

The gene calls are TRBV7-3 and TRBJ2-7; TRBD1 aligns across 7 bases. J lost 4 bases, V lost 5 bases, and 8 bases had no gene match. From germline, CDR1 is SGHTA and CDR2 FQGTGA. This CDR3 is built from 14 residues. The CDR3 nucleotides read TGTGCCAGCAGCCCCGGGACAGCCACATACGAGCAGTACTTC. It is translated as CASSPGTATYEQYF. Together with reference TRBV7-3 and TRBJ2-7, the CDR3 gives the full variable domain: GAGVSQTPSNKVTEKGKYVELRCDPISGHTALYWYRQSLGQGPEFLIYFQGTGAADDSGLPNDRFFAVRPEGSVSTLKIQRTERGDSAVYLCASSPGTATYEQYFGPGTRLTVT.

The V gene is TRBV28, the J gene TRBJ2-2; 9 nucleotides line up with TRBD1. The germline CDR1 and CDR2 sequences are MDHEN and SYDVKM. The length of the CDR3 is 20 residues. Losses at the gene ends were 6 bases for V and 5 bases for J; bases not matched to a gene: 22. Here the CDR3 reads CASSFDRDRVTRWWTGELFF. CDR3 DNA: TGTGCCAGCAGCTTTGACCGGGACAGGGTAACTAGATGGTGGACCGGGGAGCTGTTTTTT.

The chain employs TRBV7-9 and TRBJ1-6; 9 bases are a match to TRBD1. V trimming: 5 bases; J trimming: 10 bases; junction bases outside the gene matches: 9. This CDR3 is built from 15 residues. Germline V lookup: CDR1 SEHNR, CDR2 FQNEAQ (reference sequence). The CDR3, as DNA: TGTGCCAGCAGCCGAACCCGGACAGGGGAGTCACCCCTCCACTTT. Translating it yields CASSRTRTGESPLHF.

This clone was observed a few times. This sequence joins TRBV2 and TRBJ1-1; TRBD1 matches at 11 bases. Germline CDR1 and CDR2: SNHLY and FYNNEI. There are 14 residues in the CDR3. Trimming took 6 bases from V and 6 from J; bases not matched to a gene: 6. The CDR3 nucleotides are TGTGCCAGCAGATGGGACAGGGGGAGCGCTGAAGCTTTCTTT. Amino acids: CASRWDRGSAEAFF.

V is TRBV5-1 and J is TRBJ1-4, with TRBD1 identical over 8 bases. CDR1 and CDR2 (germline): SGHRS, YFSETQ. V lost 7 bases and J lost 8; bases outside the gene matches: 13. The CDR3 loop spans 15 amino acids. The CDR3 spells CASHASGQGGEKLFF. The CDR3 coding sequence is TGCGCCAGCCATGCCTCCGGACAGGGCGGAGAAAAACTGTTTTTT. Together with reference TRBV5-1 and TRBJ1-4, the CDR3 gives the full variable domain: KAGVTQTPRYLIKTRGQQVTLSCSPISGHRSVSWYQQTPGQGLQFLFEYFSETQRNKGNFPGRFSGRQFSNSRSEMNVSTLELGDSALYLCASHASGQGGEKLFFGSGTQLSVL.